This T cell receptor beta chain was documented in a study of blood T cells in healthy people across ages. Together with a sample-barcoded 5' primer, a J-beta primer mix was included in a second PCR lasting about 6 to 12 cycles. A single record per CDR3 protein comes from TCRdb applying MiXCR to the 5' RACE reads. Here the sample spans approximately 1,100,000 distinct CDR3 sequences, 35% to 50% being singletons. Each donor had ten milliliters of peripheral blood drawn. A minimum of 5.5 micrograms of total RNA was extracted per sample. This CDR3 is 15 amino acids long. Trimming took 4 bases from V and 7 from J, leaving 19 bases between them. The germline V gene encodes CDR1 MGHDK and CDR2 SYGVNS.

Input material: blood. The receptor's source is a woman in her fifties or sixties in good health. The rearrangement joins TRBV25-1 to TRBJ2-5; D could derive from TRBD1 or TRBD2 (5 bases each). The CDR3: CASSGDGGAPGTQYF. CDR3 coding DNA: TGTGCCAGCAGTGGAGATGGGGGAGCCCCCGGGACCCAGTACTTC. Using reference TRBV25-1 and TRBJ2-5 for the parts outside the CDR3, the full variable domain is EADIYQTPRYLVIGTGKKITLECSQTMGHDKMYWYQQDPGMELHLIHYSYGVNSTEKGDLSSESTVSRIRTEHFPLTLESARPSHTSQYLCASSGDGGAPGTQYFGPGTRLLVL.